This T cell receptor (beta chain) was recorded in a study of blood T cell repertoires in COVID-19. Per the authors' pipeline: Amplification from reference gene primers served as the basis for estimated nucleated cell counts. This table comes from immunoSEQ multiplex PCR, and its TCRdb copy is limited to in-frame clones, with some not included. V and J calls and clone size follow that table, whereas D and trimming were derived from the DNA. The sample yields 250,000 or so clones, roughly 84% seen once. The CDR3 runs 14 residues. Looked up from germline, CDR1 is SEHNR and CDR2 is FQNEAQ (reference sequence). The V end lost 2 bases, the J end lost 3 bases, and 8 bases lay between the germline ends.

This TCR came from a woman in her forties who had recovered from COVID-19. Material for sequencing was peripheral blood. The V call is TRBV7-9, the J call TRBJ2-4; no firm D call. The DNA for the CDR3 is TGTGCCAGCAGCTTATCACACAACAAAAACATTCAGTACTTC. Protein product: CASSLSHNKNIQYF.